Shown below are 29 T cell receptor beta chains from a single sample sequenced in a study of CD8 T cells in Susac syndrome. Roughly 0.45 to 1 ug RNA was reverse transcribed with random hexamers. Each CDR3 protein is one row after TCRdb ran MiXCR on the immunoSEQ multiplex PCR reads. The sample comprises over 150,000 distinct CDR3 sequences, 93% of which are singletons, and over 0.08% rests with the top ten. Sequencing used CD4+ T cells from PBMCs. These receptors originate from a human donor with multiple sclerosis.

The rearrangement joins TRBV20-1 to TRBJ1-1; no reliable D call. Germline V gives CDR1 DFQATT, CDR2 SNEGSKA (reference sequence). The CDR3 totals 13 residues. The ends were cut back, 3 bases at V and 6 bases at J, with 14 bases in the middle. The CDR3 spells CSASRGVLPEAFF. CDR3 sequence (DNA): TGCAGTGCTAGCCGCGGGGTGCTTCCTGAAGCTTTCTTT.

The V call is TRBV28, the J call TRBJ1-2, with TRBD1 matching over 8 bases. This CDR3 has 13 amino acids. Germline V gives CDR1 MDHEN, CDR2 SYDVKM. V dropped 5 bases and J dropped 4; count of bases not matched to a gene: 3. CDR3 region: CASSLDRGYGYTF. The CDR3 DNA sequence: TGTGCCAGCAGTCTCGACAGGGGCTATGGCTACACCTTC.

The gene calls are TRBV12-3 or TRBV12-4 and TRBJ2-7; 8 bases fit TRBD1. This CDR3 contains 14 residues. V lost 5 bases to trimming and J lost 2 bases; unmatched junction nucleotides: 5. In DNA form, the CDR3 reads TGTGCCAGCAGTAAAGACAGGGGAGCCTACGAGCAGTACTTC. Encoded protein: CASSKDRGAYEQYF.

The gene calls are TRBV3-1 and TRBJ1-1, with 7 bases lining up with TRBD1. Losses at the gene ends were 3 bases for V and 3 bases for J; bases not matched to a gene: 4. The CDR3 is made up of 14 amino acids. Germline V gene data show CDR1 as LGHDT and CDR2 as YNNKEL (reference sequence). CDR3 DNA sequence: TGTGCCAGCAGCCATTCACAGGGGTACACTGAAGCTTTCTTT. This gives the protein CASSHSQGYTEAFF.

The rearrangement links TRBV3-1 to TRBJ2-3; TRBD1 matches 7 bases. The V gene's germline CDR1 is LGHDT and CDR2 YNNKEL (reference sequence). Trimming removed 1 base from V and 6 bases from J; junction bases left unmatched: 7. The CDR3 totals 15 residues. The CDR3 loop reads CASSQGGGQADTQYF. DNA of the CDR3: TGTGCCAGCAGCCAAGGTGGCGGACAGGCGGATACGCAGTATTTT.

This chain links TRBV3-1 with TRBJ2-3, with 9 bases aligning to TRBD1. Losses at the gene ends were 2 bases for V and 5 bases for J; bases not matched to a gene: 5. Per germline, CDR1 LGHDT and CDR2 YNNKEL (reference sequence). This CDR3 comprises 15 residues. CDR3 sequence reads: CASSQLTGGVDTQYF. The CDR3, as DNA: TGTGCCAGCAGCCAATTGACAGGGGGAGTAGATACGCAGTATTTT.

In this sample, this clonotype turned up once. This chain uses TRBV28 with TRBJ1-1, with D tentatively TRBD1 (6 bases). The CDR3 has 11 amino acids. V lost 9 bases, J lost 4 bases, and 9 bases lay in between. CDR1 MDHEN and CDR2 SYDVKM come from the germline V gene. Here the CDR3 reads CASTRGTEAFF. The CDR3 region has the DNA TGTGCCAGTACCAGGGGCACTGAAGCTTTCTTT.

The rearrangement joins TRBV7-3 to TRBJ2-7; D perhaps matches TRBD1 (6 bases). V was pared by 5 bases and J by 4 bases, with 18 bases between. Germline CDR1 reads SGHTA; CDR2 reads FQGTGA. CDR3 length equals 15 residues. In nucleotides, the CDR3 is TGTGCCAGCAGCGTCCCCGGGACACCATCGTACGAGCAGTACTTC. It yields the protein CASSVPGTPSYEQYF.

The count of this clonotype is one. The chain carries TRBV18 and TRBJ1-1; perhaps TRBD1 as D (5 bases). Trimming shortened V by 2 bases and J by 1 base, and 14 bases separated the two germline ends. CDR3 length: 16 residues. CDR1 is KGHSH and CDR2 is LQKENI in the germline V gene. CDR3: CASSPVRGGANTEAFF. CDR3 DNA sequence: TGTGCCAGCTCACCAGTCCGGGGCGGGGCGAACACTGAAGCTTTCTTT.

The CDR3 loop is CSGSTGGEQYF. The CDR3 region has the DNA TGCAGCGGCTCGACAGGGGGCGAGCAGTACTTC. The genes are TRBV29-1 and TRBJ2-7; 9 bases align to TRBD1. CDR1 and CDR2 from the germline V gene are SQVTM and ANQGSEA. This CDR3 is 11 amino acids long. Trimming cost V 7 bases and J 6 bases; bases outside gene matches: 4.

CDR3 loop: CASSLVRDEQFF. The CDR3 nucleotides read TGTGCCAGCAGCTTAGTTCGCGATGAGCAGTTCTTC. V and J are TRBV11-2 and TRBJ2-1; D unclear. The V and J ends lost 1 base and 8 bases respectively, with 6 bases between them. The CDR3 has 12 residues. Germline-derived CDR1 and CDR2 are SGHAT and FQNNGV.

V is TRBV9 and J is TRBJ2-2, with 7 bases that match TRBD2. V dropped 4 bases and J dropped 4; count of bases not matched to a gene: 7. Germline V lookup: CDR1 SGDLS, CDR2 YYNGEE. The CDR3 is 15 residues long. The CDR3 protein is CASSSRDYPTGELFF. In DNA form, the CDR3 reads TGTGCCAGCAGCTCCCGGGACTACCCCACCGGGGAGCTGTTTTTT.

This clonotype was observed a few times. One junction end does not reproduce the germline sequence, and a read error may be involved. The gene calls are TRBV30 and TRBJ1-4, with D maybe TRBD1 (5 bases). The CDR3 totals 14 residues. Germline loops: CDR1 GTSNPN, CDR2 SVGIG (reference sequence). The CDR3 DNA follows: TGTGCCTGGAGTCATCCAGGGCTGAATGAAAAACTTTTTTTT. Translating gives CAWSHPGLNEKLFF.

The CDR3 spells CASSPGGGWETQYF. In nucleotides, the CDR3 is TGTGCCAGCAGCCCCGGGGGAGGGTGGGAGACCCAGTACTTC. This sequence joins TRBV27 and TRBJ2-5, with 7 bases identical to TRBD2. Germline V lookup: CDR1 MNHEY, CDR2 SMNVEV (reference sequence). Unmatched junction bases numbered 9, after V lost 6 bases and J lost 5 bases. This CDR3 is built from 14 residues.

This clonotype was observed a few times. This chain uses TRBV11-2 with TRBJ2-7; D ambiguous. CDR3 length equals 14 residues. Germline loops: CDR1 SGHAT, CDR2 FQNNGV. Between the trimmed V and J ends, which lost 5 bases and 5 bases, there was a span of 16 bases. This CDR3 is CASSASPLLDEQYF. CDR3 in DNA: TGTGCCAGCAGCGCCTCCCCCCTCCTGGACGAGCAGTACTTC.

The chain recombines TRBV4-1 with TRBJ1-5; TRBD1 is a possible D gene (5 bases). The length of the CDR3 is 14 residues. From germline, CDR1 is MGHRA and CDR2 YSYEKL. V was shortened by 3 bases and J by 6 bases, with 12 bases between the two germline ends. The CDR3 is CASSQGPTGQPQHF. As DNA, the CDR3 is TGCGCCAGCAGCCAGGGGCCTACGGGTCAGCCCCAGCATTTT.

This chain uses TRBV2 with TRBJ2-1; D ambiguous. Trimming cost V 3 bases and J 4 bases, with 7 bases left between them. The CDR3 sequence is 13 residues long. CDR1 is SNHLY and CDR2 is FYNNEI in the germline V gene. The DNA of the CDR3 is TGTGCCAGCAGTGACGACGGTTACAATGAGCAGTTCTTC. Protein product: CASSDDGYNEQFF.

The chain carries TRBV30 and TRBJ2-1, with a weak D call TRBD2 (7 bases). V shed 0 bases and J shed 7 bases, with 16 bases lying between them. The length of the CDR3 is 15 residues. CDR1 and CDR2 from the germline V gene are GTSNPN and SVGIG (reference sequence). This chain's CDR3 is CAWSVRGGLGNEQFF. The CDR3 DNA reads TGTGCCTGGAGTGTACGCGGGGGCTTAGGGAATGAGCAGTTCTTC. Variable domain in full (rest from reference TRBV30 and TRBJ2-1): SQTIHQWPATLVQPVGSPLSLECTVEGTSNPNLYWYRQAAGRGLQLLFYSVGIGQISSEVPQNLSASRPQDRQFILSSKKLLLSDSGFYLCAWSVRGGLGNEQFFGPGTRLTVL.

This chain uses TRBV6-5 with TRBJ1-2, with D maybe TRBD1 (5 bases). CDR3 size: 15 residues. Germline V gene data show CDR1 as MNHEY and CDR2 as SVGAGI. V shed 0 bases and J shed 5 bases, with 13 bases lying between them. CDR3 loop: CASSYSTVPRYGYTF. DNA of the CDR3: TGTGCCAGCAGTTACTCGACAGTCCCTCGATATGGCTACACCTTC.

The rearrangement joins TRBV4-2 to TRBJ1-2, with D possibly TRBD1 on 6 matching bases. The V gene lost 0 bases and the J gene lost 2 bases, with 10 bases spanning the gap. Germline V gives CDR1 LGHNA, CDR2 YNFKEQ. There are 15 residues in the CDR3. CDR3 sequence reads: CASSQDGTGNYGYTF. As DNA, the CDR3 is TGTGCCAGCAGCCAAGATGGAACAGGGAACTATGGCTACACCTTC.

This clonotype has more than one count but fewer than ten. The J gene is TRBJ1-1, the V gene TRBV6-5, with D unclear. The ends were cut back, 2 bases at V and 11 bases at J, with 15 bases in the middle. The germline V gene encodes CDR1 MNHEY and CDR2 SVGAGI. This CDR3 contains 13 residues. CDR3 nucleotide sequence: TGTGCCAGCAGTTACGGTCCGGGCGCTGGGGCTTTCTTT. It translates to CASSYGPGAGAFF.

This chain connects TRBV28 to TRBJ2-3; D remains unclear. V was trimmed by 7 bases and J by 6 bases, leaving 8 bases between them. This CDR3 has 11 amino acids. Germline V gives CDR1 MDHEN, CDR2 SYDVKM. Written as DNA, the CDR3 is TGTGCCAGCATCTCGGGCGATACGCAGTATTTT. Its translation: CASISGDTQYF. Based on the CDR3 plus reference TRBV28 and TRBJ2-3, the full variable domain is DVKVTQSSRYLVKRTGEKVFLECVQDMDHENMFWYRQDPGLGLRLIYFSYDVKMKEKGDIPEGYSVSREKKERFSLILESASTNQTSMYLCASISGDTQYFGPGTRLTVL.

This rearrangement joins TRBV5-1 to TRBJ2-7; maybe TRBD2 (6 bases). The V and J ends lost 0 bases and 1 base respectively, with 14 bases between them. The germline gives CDR1 SGHRS, CDR2 YFSETQ. This CDR3 has 16 amino acids. DNA of the CDR3: TGCGCCAGCAGCTTGGCCGCGGGACCAGGGTCCTACGAGCAGTACTTC. It is translated as CASSLAAGPGSYEQYF.

The genes are TRBV6-2 or TRBV6-3 and TRBJ1-5; D is unclear. The V end lost 6 bases, the J end lost 1 base, and 4 bases lay between the germline ends. The CDR3 is 12 amino acids. The germline V gene has CDR1 MNHEY and CDR2 SVGEGT. CDR3 region: CASRGSNQPQHF. In DNA form, the CDR3 reads TGTGCCAGCAGAGGGAGCAATCAGCCCCAGCATTTT.

This clonotype was found once. This sequence joins TRBV5-1 and TRBJ2-7, with 9 bases identical to TRBD2. V shed 9 bases, J shed 0 bases, and the junction held 7 bases outside the gene matches. CDR1 and CDR2 (germline): SGHRS, YFSETQ. The CDR3 has 14 amino acids. The CDR3 bases are TGCGCCACGCGGGGGGGAGTTAGCTCCTACGAGCAGTACTTC. It translates to CATRGGVSSYEQYF. Filled out from reference TRBV5-1 and TRBJ2-7, the complete variable domain reads KAGVTQTPRYLIKTRGQQVTLSCSPISGHRSVSWYQQTPGQGLQFLFEYFSETQRNKGNFPGRFSGRQFSNSRSEMNVSTLELGDSALYLCATRGGVSSYEQYFGPGTRLTVT.

The rearrangement joins TRBV20-1 to TRBJ2-7; D possibly corresponds to TRBD1 (5 bases). The CDR3 consists of 12 residues. The V end was cut by 4 bases, the J end by 6 bases, with 13 bases between. Germline V gene sequence: CDR1 DFQATT, CDR2 SNEGSKA (reference sequence). DNA for the CDR3: TGCAGTGCTACCCCTCAGGGTAGCGAGCAGTACTTC. This translates into CSATPQGSEQYF.

The chain has TRBV18 and TRBJ1-1; the D gene is possibly TRBD1 (5 bases). Deletions cut 2 bases from V and 0 bases from J, with 13 bases between. There are 16 residues in the CDR3. Germline values: CDR1 KGHSH, CDR2 LQKENI. CDR3 nucleotide sequence: TGTGCCAGCTCACCATCCCAGGGTCGGATGAACACTGAAGCTTTCTTT. This sequence encodes CASSPSQGRMNTEAFF.

The rearrangement links TRBV12-3 or TRBV12-4 to TRBJ2-7; 7 nucleotides agree with TRBD1. The CDR3 is made up of 12 amino acids. V was clipped by 6 bases and J by 6 bases; unmatched bases: 5. CDR3 protein: CASSPTGSEQYF. The CDR3 region has the DNA TGTGCCAGCAGCCCGACAGGGAGCGAGCAGTACTTC.

CDR3 sequence reads: CASSQETGTIKPQHF. The CDR3 DNA is TGCGCCAGCAGCCAAGAGACAGGAACCATCAAGCCCCAGCATTTT. The rearrangement links TRBV4-1 to TRBJ1-5; D may be TRBD1 (6 bases). This CDR3 is built from 15 residues. Trimming shortened V by 0 bases and J by 8 bases, and 14 bases separated the two germline ends. In germline, CDR1 is MGHRA, CDR2 YSYEKL.